These T cell receptor beta chains were read from a single sample in a study of response to subunit inactivated influenza vaccine. One entry per CDR3 protein results from TCRdb running MiXCR on the RT-PCR reads. In the table there are more than 450,000 distinct CDR3 sequences, around 11% of which are singletons. These data were likewise used in another study, on T cells expressing NK-cell markers.

The sequences come from PBMCs from blood, collected on the day of vaccination. These receptors came from a man between 45 and 60 years old who received an inactivated influenza vaccine. The CDR3 runs from the conserved cysteine through the conserved F or W. The D gene is left open where the match is weak. Not all rows give a size; the values are once, few, many and, for expanded clones, a class.

size	D	V	J	DNA	CDR3
few	-	TRBV20-1	TRBJ1-2	TGCAGTGCTAGAGTCTCTTCAATATCTAGTGGCTACACCTTC	CSARVSSISSGYTF
many	-	TRBV27	TRBJ2-1	TGTGCCAGCAGCCCCCAGGGGCTAAACAATGAGCAGTTCTTC	CASSPQGLNNEQFF
many	TRBD1	TRBV29-1	TRBJ1-1	TGCAGCGTGGGCCCGGGACAGGGACTTGAAGCTTTCTTT	CSVGPGQGLEAFF
few	TRBD1	TRBV11-2	TRBJ2-2	TGTGCCAGCAGCTCATCCCGACAGGGAGTGGGACCTTCAATCACCGGGGAGCTGTTTTTT	CASSSSRQGVGPSITGELFF
-	-	TRBV5-1	TRBJ2-5	TGCGCCAGCAGCTTGGAATACCAAGAGACCCAGTACTTC	CASSLEYQETQYF
few	TRBD2	TRBV12-3/TRBV12-4	TRBJ2-7	TGTGCCACCTCAAGCGGGGGGGCCTTCGAGCAGTACTTC	CATSSGGAFEQYF
-	-	TRBV20-1	TRBJ2-1	TGCAGTGCTAGGAAGACGGATGAGCAGTTCTTC	CSARKTDEQFF
-	-	TRBV5-1	TRBJ2-2	TGCGCCAGCAGCTTTGCAGCAGGGGCCACTGTCGCCGGGGAGCTGTTTTTT	CASSFAAGATVAGELFF
many	TRBD1	TRBV5-6	TRBJ2-2	TGTGCCAGCAGCTGGGACAGGGGGCAGGTGGACACCGGGGAGCTGTTTTTT	CASSWDRGQVDTGELFF
-	TRBD1	TRBV27	TRBJ2-2	TGTGCCAGCAGCAGCTGGACAGGGGCCGGGGAGCTGTTTTTT	CASSSWTGAGELFF
few	-	TRBV7-2	TRBJ1-5	TGTGCCAGCAGCCCGAGTGTCGTTCAGCCCCAGCATTTT	CASSPSVVQPQHF
many	-	TRBV11-2	TRBJ1-4	TGTGCCAGCAGCTTAGGGCGGAATGAAAAACTGTTTTTT	CASSLGRNEKLFF
few	-	TRBV27	TRBJ2-5	TGTGCCAGCAGTCCGGACGGGCAAGAGACCCAGTACTTC	CASSPDGQETQYF
-	TRBD2	TRBV7-2	TRBJ2-3	TGTGCCAGCAGCTCACTAGCGGGATTAGATACGCAGTATTTT	CASSSLAGLDTQYF
-	-	TRBV27	TRBJ2-7	TGTGCCAGCAGTTGGGACGGTTTTCTAGCTGAGTACGAGCAGTACTTC	CASSWDGFLAEYEQYF
few	-	TRBV5-1	TRBJ1-2	TGCGCCAGCAGCCCCGTTGGGGGCGGCTACACCTTC	CASSPVGGGYTF
-	-	TRBV4-3	TRBJ2-7	TGCGCCAGCAGCCAAGTGTGGGGCGGGGAGCTATACGAGCAGTACTTC	CASSQVWGGELYEQYF
few	-	TRBV19	TRBJ1-1	TGTGCCAGTAACGGGCGCGGGGCTGAAGCTTTCTTT	CASNGRGAEAFF
few	TRBD2	TRBV5-1	TRBJ2-1	TGCGCCAGCAGCTTGGTGGGACTAGCGGGAGCTATTGGTGAGCAGTTCTTC	CASSLVGLAGAIGEQFF
few	-	TRBV28	TRBJ2-7	TGTGCCAGCAGTTTCACGCCGCAGGGAGACCACGAGCAGTACTTC	CASSFTPQGDHEQYF
few	-	TRBV29-1	TRBJ2-7	TGCAGCGTTGTCGCCAGGGGCCCCTCCTACGAGCAGTACTTC	CSVVARGPSYEQYF
few	-	TRBV18	TRBJ2-5	TGTGCCAGCTCTCGGGACAAGCAAGAGACCCAGTACTTC	CASSRDKQETQYF
-	TRBD1	TRBV6-2/TRBV6-3	TRBJ1-1	TGTGCCAGCAGCACGGCCCGGACAGGGGGACACACTGAAGCTTTCTTT	CASSTARTGGHTEAFF
-	-	TRBV10-3	TRBJ2-2	TGTGCCATCAACCGGGCAGGCGACACCGGGGAGCTGTTTTTT	CAINRAGDTGELFF
many	TRBD1	TRBV12-3/TRBV12-4	TRBJ2-1	TGTGCCAGCACCCTTGGACGCGACAGGGGGCATAATGAGCAGTTCTTC	CASTLGRDRGHNEQFF
few	-	TRBV14	TRBJ2-4	TGTGCCAGCAGCAATAGTAGGCATTGGCGTGCCAAAAACATTCAGTACTTC	CASSNSRHWRAKNIQYF
many	-	TRBV12-3/TRBV12-4	TRBJ1-5	TGTGCCAGCAGTTACAGCAATCAGCCCCAGCATTTT	CASSYSNQPQHF
few	-	TRBV5-5	TRBJ2-4	TGTGCCAGCAGCTCCGACACCAAAAACATTCAGTACTTC	CASSSDTKNIQYF
few	TRBD2	TRBV3-1	TRBJ2-1	TGTGCCAGCAGCCATGGGACTAGCCCTGGGGATGAGCAGTTCTTC	CASSHGTSPGDEQFF
-	-	TRBV10-3	TRBJ2-7	TGTGCCATCAGTGACGGTTCAAGCTCCTACGAGCAGTACTTC	CAISDGSSSYEQYF
few	-	TRBV7-2	TRBJ2-2	TGTGCCAGCAGCTTAGGTGGACGGGGCACCGGGGAGCTGTTTTTT	CASSLGGRGTGELFF
-	TRBD2	TRBV4-1	TRBJ2-1	TGCGCCAGCAGAAACGGGAGGGCGGAGCAGTTCTTC	CASRNGRAEQFF
many	-	TRBV6-2/TRBV6-3	TRBJ2-2	TGTGCCAGCAGTTACTACAATGGCGGGGAGCTGTTTTTT	CASSYYNGGELFF
-	TRBD1	TRBV5-5	TRBJ1-2	TGTGCCAGCAGCTTGGACTGGGGACAGGGAAACTATGGCTACACCTTC	CASSLDWGQGNYGYTF
few	-	TRBV10-2	TRBJ1-1	TGCGCCAGCAGTGAGTTAAGGCTGTGGCAGAACACTGAAGCTTTCTTT	CASSELRLWQNTEAFF
few	-	TRBV2	TRBJ2-5	TGTGCCAGCGGTCAGGACTATCTGGACCAAGAGACCCAGTACTTC	CASGQDYLDQETQYF
-	TRBD1	TRBV4-1	TRBJ1-2	TGCGCCAGCAGCCAAGTAGGACAGGAGCGGAGGGTCGCCTTC	CASSQVGQERRVAF
-	-	TRBV29-1	TRBJ2-2	TGCAGCGTAGGGACGGAGGGTGTTTCCGGGGAGCTGTTTTTT	CSVGTEGVSGELFF
many	TRBD2	TRBV11-3	TRBJ2-2	TGTGCCAGCAGCGACCGGACTAGCGCCGGGGAGCTGTTTTTT	CASSDRTSAGELFF
many	-	TRBV12-3/TRBV12-4	TRBJ1-5	TGTGCCAGCAGTTTATACGGGTCAGGTCAGCCCCAGCATTTT	CASSLYGSGQPQHF
many	-	TRBV12-3/TRBV12-4	TRBJ1-6	TGTGCCAGCGGCCCGGAGGCACCCCTCCACTTT	CASGPEAPLHF
few	TRBD1	TRBV27	TRBJ1-4	TGTGCCAGCAGTTCCCGACAGGGGGCGGGGGAAAAACTGTTTTTT	CASSSRQGAGEKLFF
few	TRBD2	TRBV5-1	TRBJ2-1	TGCGCCAGCAGCAAACTAGCGGGGGGGCCGGTTGAGCAGTTCTTC	CASSKLAGGPVEQFF
-	TRBD1	TRBV28	TRBJ2-7	TGTGCCACCAGTCCACCGGACAGGCCACCCTACGAGCAGTACTTC	CATSPPDRPPYEQYF
-	-	TRBV19	TRBJ2-6	TGTGCCAGTAGTATCGTCGGGGCCAACGTCCTGACTTTC	CASSIVGANVLTF
few	-	TRBV5-1	TRBJ2-3	TGCGCCAGCAGCGAGTGGGTCAAAGATACGCAGTATTTT	CASSEWVKDTQYF
few	TRBD1	TRBV5-1	TRBJ2-1	TGCGCCAGCAGCGCGGGACAGGGACCCTACAATGAGCAGTTCTTC	CASSAGQGPYNEQFF
-	TRBD2	TRBV11-1	TRBJ2-3	TGTGCCAGCAGCTCGCACCCAGGGGTCTCAGCGGGAGACGCAGATACGCAGTATTTT	CASSSHPGVSAGDADTQYF
few	-	TRBV6-1	TRBJ2-3	TGTGCCAGCAGAAAGGGTCCAGGGGCAGTCTCAGATACGCAGTATTTT	CASRKGPGAVSDTQYF
-	-	TRBV10-3	TRBJ2-1	TGTGCCACACACGGACAGGGAGGGTACAATGAGCAGTTCTTC	CATHGQGGYNEQFF
-	-	TRBV28	TRBJ2-1	TGTGCCAGCAGCTGGGGGAGGGGGCGGAATGAGCAGTTCTTC	CASSWGRGRNEQFF
few	-	TRBV7-2	TRBJ2-5	TGTGCCAGCAGCTTCTCCCTACTGGCGGAGACCCAGTACTTC	CASSFSLLAETQYF
-	TRBD2	TRBV20-1	TRBJ2-7	TGCAGTGCGCAGAGGGGTGTAGGCGGGAGGTCCTTCCGCGAGCAGTACTTC	CSAQRGVGGRSFREQYF
few	TRBD1	TRBV7-9	TRBJ1-2	TGTGCCAGCCAGGGGGGAGCTAACTATGGCTACACCTTC	CASQGGANYGYTF